The text below deals with one T cell receptor (beta chain). Losses at the gene ends were 6 bases for V and 5 bases for J; bases not matched to a gene: 5. From germline, CDR1 is MNHEY and CDR2 SVGAGI. The CDR3 length is 14 residues. Individuals drawn from 20 to 25 US areas were roughly 18 to 100 years old. Per the original data handling: How many nucleated cells were present was estimated from reference gene primer amplification. The assay was immunoSEQ multiplex PCR, and TCRdb's table has in-frame clones only and misses some. The V and J calls and clone size were taken over from that table, and D and trimming were inferred from the DNA. The repertoire holds fewer than 450,000 clones, with around 90% as singletons. This sample stems from a study of blood T cell repertoires in COVID-19. For the study at large: The study drew acute and convalescent COVID-19 samples from the United States, Italy and Spain. PBMCs, B-cell-depleted T cells, or T cells provided the cDNA or gDNA that made up the material.

The chain joins TRBV6-5 to TRBJ2-3, with 10 bases fitting TRBD2. Sequencing used PBMCs or T cells enriched from blood (not recorded which). The TCR comes from a woman in her 40s with acute COVID-19. Written as DNA, the CDR3 is TGTGCCAGCAGCAAAGCGGGGGGGCGAGATACGCAGTATTTT. It is translated as CASSKAGGRDTQYF.